This is a list of T cell receptor beta chains from one sample in a study of identical twins. TCRdb processed the 5' RACE reads anew with MiXCR; each CDR3 protein has one entry. This sample has under 900,000 distinct CDR3 sequences, with about 18% found just once. This sample also appeared in a second study, on T cells expressing NK-cell markers.

Sequenced input: PBMCs. The source of these receptors is a woman aged 18-29 years in good health. CDR3s leave out the opening cysteine and the closing phenylalanine or tryptophan.

j_call | v_call | cdr3_aa
TRBJ2-3 | TRBV7-2 | ASSWGGDYTNTQY
TRBJ1-1 | TRBV5-1 | ASSLGTQTEAF
TRBJ1-6 | TRBV20-1 | SARDRGFSPLH
TRBJ1-2 | TRBV5-1 | ASSPPGNDGYT
TRBJ2-1 | TRBV10-1 | ASSESQGGSYNEQF
TRBJ2-3 | TRBV25-1 | ASSESGRTDTQY
TRBJ2-2 | TRBV12-3/TRBV12-4 | ASSFGNRNTGELF
TRBJ1-1 | TRBV6-2/TRBV6-3 | ASSKPSHLPWEGQAF
TRBJ1-2 | TRBV12-3/TRBV12-4 | ASSHLWRGLSGYT
TRBJ2-5 | TRBV10-3 | ATGGQGTTETQY
TRBJ2-5 | TRBV7-2 | ASSSGDGSYETQY
TRBJ1-2 | TRBV6-2/TRBV6-3 | ASSQYGTNYGYT
TRBJ1-6 | TRBV30 | AWSGHVNSPLH
TRBJ2-5 | TRBV15 | ATSLGQGRETQY
TRBJ2-2 | TRBV12-3/TRBV12-4 | ASGQLKIGLAYSNTGELF
TRBJ2-1 | TRBV7-2 | ASSLVARLAGVNEQF
TRBJ2-7 | TRBV9 | ASSGTGDGLLPTYEQY
TRBJ1-6 | TRBV7-2 | ASSDYNSPLH
TRBJ1-2 | TRBV12-3/TRBV12-4 | ASSLQGAGSGYT
TRBJ1-1 | TRBV6-5 | ASSFKTGGRKTF
TRBJ2-3 | TRBV20-1 | SARRLAGTGDTDTQY
TRBJ1-1 | TRBV6-2/TRBV6-3 | AISRTGGDTEAF
TRBJ2-7 | TRBV29-1 | SVEVQGRPYEQY
TRBJ2-3 | TRBV6-1 | ASTPAGTDTQY
TRBJ1-2 | TRBV12-3/TRBV12-4 | ASISYYGYT